The 15 T cell receptor beta chains given below trace back to one sample, sequenced in a study of CD8+ T cells in alopecia areata. Sequencing templates came from extracted RNA that was reverse transcribed into cDNA. TCRdb's copy holds only in-frame clones and misses some; the assay was immunoSEQ multiplex PCR. There are some 42,000 clones in the sample; more than 90% occur only once, and around 18% lies in the top ten. Treatment noted: oral pan-JAK inhibitor, 5-10 mg twice daily. The sample consisted of CD8+ T cells sorted from blood, taken at week 24, from a patient treated with tofacitinib. Receptors originate from a human donor with alopecia areata.

J is TRBJ1-5 and V is TRBV5-6, with unresolved D. V was shortened by 0 bases and J by 6 bases, with 10 bases between the two germline ends. Germline CDR1 reads SGHDT; CDR2 reads YYEEEE. The CDR3 runs to 14 residues. The CDR3 loop reads CASSLASSSQPQHF. As DNA, the CDR3 is TGTGCCAGCAGCTTGGCCTCCAGTTCTCAGCCCCAGCATTTT.

The chain couples TRBV7-8 to TRBJ2-7; D unresolved. CDR3 size: 13 residues. V was trimmed by 4 bases and J by 6 bases, leaving 13 bases between them. CDR1 and CDR2 (germline): SGHVS, FQNEAQ. The CDR3 DNA reads as TGTGCCAGCAGCTACCTTGGTAGACCCGAGCAGTACTTC. Translating gives CASSYLGRPEQYF.

This clone was seen a single time. The chain joins TRBV27 to TRBJ2-3, with D uncertain. V was trimmed by 4 bases and J by 3 bases, leaving 14 bases between them. Germline V gene lookup returns CDR1 MNHEY and CDR2 SMNVEV (reference sequence). The CDR3 is made up of 15 amino acids. CDR3 DNA: TGTGCCAGCAGTTCCCTAGTGAGGCCGACAGATACGCAGTATTTT. Translation gives CASSSLVRPTDTQYF.

This clone appeared a single time. This chain connects TRBV29-1 to TRBJ2-1, with a possible D match to TRBD2 (5 bases). V lost 3 bases and J 7 bases, leaving 13 bases between the germline ends. This CDR3 region has 13 residues. Germline loops: CDR1 SQVTM, CDR2 ANQGSEA. The CDR3 sequence is CSVDRGSWNEQFF. The CDR3 nucleotides are TGCAGCGTTGACCGGGGATCCTGGAATGAGCAGTTCTTC.

The gene calls are TRBV5-4 and TRBJ1-1; D unclear. Germline V CDR1 and CDR2: SGHNT, YYREEE (reference sequence). This CDR3 is built from 14 residues. The ends were cut back, 0 bases at V and 0 bases at J, with 6 bases in the middle. The CDR3 DNA sequence: TGTGCCAGCAGCTTGGGAGGGATGAACACTGAAGCTTTCTTT. This translates into CASSLGGMNTEAFF.

CDR3 in amino acids: CASRGTGDPTDTQYF. As DNA, the CDR3 is TGTGCCAGCAGAGGGACAGGCGACCCAACCGATACGCAGTATTTT. J is TRBJ2-3 and V is TRBV7-2, with 8 nucleotides matching TRBD1. This CDR3 is 15 amino acids long. V shed 6 bases, J shed 6 bases, and the junction held 11 bases outside the gene matches. Germline V CDR1 and CDR2: SGHTA, FQGNSA.

The V and J genes are TRBV6-6 and TRBJ2-3; either TRBD1 or TRBD2 may fit D (5 bases each). The CDR3 contains 16 residues. Per the germline V gene, CDR1 is MNHNY and CDR2 is SVGAGI (reference sequence). Trimming removed 6 bases at V and 4 bases at J, with 20 bases between. The CDR3 DNA is TGTGCCAGCAGCTCCACGGGGCAGGGTTATTCAGATACGCAGTATTTT. Its protein is CASSSTGQGYSDTQYF.

This clone appeared once. CDR3 protein: CASSFGSSYEQYF. As DNA, the CDR3 is TGTGCCAGCAGCTTCGGCAGCTCCTACGAGCAGTACTTC. V and J are TRBV7-9 and TRBJ2-7; D is undetermined. CDR1 is SEHNR, CDR2 FQNEAQ, per germline (reference sequence). V lost 3 bases to trimming and J lost 0 bases, with 6 bases between them. The CDR3 runs to 13 residues.

The chain uses TRBV7-4 and TRBJ2-3; 8 bases fit TRBD2. The CDR3 has 15 residues. Germline CDR1 SGHVT, CDR2 SQSDAQ. With 2 bases clipped from V and 4 bases from J, the junction kept 5 bases outside the gene matches. The CDR3 coding sequence is TGTGCCAGCAGCTTAAACGGGGGGGCCGCAGATACGCAGTATTTT. It codes for CASSLNGGAADTQYF.

The chain couples TRBV19 to TRBJ2-2, with D possibly matching TRBD1 (5 bases). Trimming shortened V by 0 bases and J by 4 bases, and 15 bases separated the two germline ends. Germline values: CDR1 LNHDA, CDR2 SQIVND (reference sequence). This CDR3 spans 17 amino acids. The CDR3 DNA sequence: TGTGCCAGTAGTATAGACAAAGGGGCCTCCGTCACCGGGGAGCTGTTTTTT. Translated, it gives CASSIDKGASVTGELFF.

The V call is TRBV15, the J call TRBJ2-3; 11 positions match TRBD1. The V segment lost 6 bases and the J segment 5 bases; nucleotides outside the gene matches: 10. The germline CDR1 and CDR2 sequences are LNHNV and YYDKDF (reference sequence). The CDR3 runs to 16 residues. DNA of the CDR3: TGTGCCACCAGAGCGCCAGGACAGGGGGCTGAAGATACGCAGTATTTT. Its translation is CATRAPGQGAEDTQYF.

The rearrangement links TRBV10-3 to TRBJ2-1, with 14 bases that match TRBD2. CDR3 size: 15 residues. V shed 5 bases and J 7 bases; nucleotides not matched to a gene: 4. Germline CDR1 is ENHRY and CDR2 is SYGVKD. This CDR3 reads CAISHGTSGGNEQFF. The CDR3 DNA follows: TGTGCCATCAGTCATGGGACTAGCGGGGGAAATGAGCAGTTCTTC.

The rearrangement joins TRBV29-1 to TRBJ2-1; no firm D call. CDR1 is SQVTM, CDR2 ANQGSEA, per germline. V was clipped by 7 bases and J by 3 bases, with 13 bases between them. CDR3 length: 13 residues. This chain's CDR3 is CSATDFLYNEQFF. The DNA for the CDR3 is TGCAGCGCCACTGATTTCCTCTACAATGAGCAGTTCTTC.

The V call is TRBV7-6, the J call TRBJ2-7; 10 bases fit TRBD1. This CDR3 is built from 14 residues. CDR1 and CDR2 (germline): SGHVS, FNYEAQ. J lost 5 bases, V lost 3 bases, and 4 bases had no gene match. CDR3 coding DNA: TGTGCCAGCAGCTTTAGGGACAGGGGCGACGAGCAGTACTTC. Translation gives CASSFRDRGDEQYF.

V and J are TRBV7-9 and TRBJ1-4; 7 nucleotides align to TRBD1. Germline V CDR1 and CDR2: SEHNR, FQNEAQ (reference sequence). This CDR3 comprises 15 residues. V trimming: 5 bases; J trimming: 6 bases; junction bases outside the gene matches: 9. The CDR3, as DNA: TGTGCCAGCAGCCTTCGACAGGGAATGGATGAAAAACTGTTTTTT. Protein sequence: CASSLRQGMDEKLFF.